The T cell receptor beta chain under discussion was sequenced for a study of Ad26.COV2.S vaccination and SARS-CoV-2 variants. Study overall: By the intramuscular route, Ad26.COV2.S was given once, or twice 56 days apart.

In germline, CDR1 is SEHNR, CDR2 FQNEAQ (reference sequence). The CDR3 totals 12 residues. Trimming took off 1 base at V and 5 bases at J, with 5 bases between the two ends. Study results and caveats: With respect to non-spike TCR breadth, vaccine and placebo recipients were similar.

Only a few counts were recorded for this clone. Its antigen is unknown. The treatment is: some 20 received Ad26.COV2.S at low or high dose, single or two shots; roughly 5 received placebo; per-sample allocation not given. At day 63 after the first vaccine or placebo injection, samples were drawn. In the vaccine, an Ad26 vector expressed the SARS-CoV-2 spike of the Wuhan strain. Generated by immunoSEQ multiplex PCR, the TCRdb table keeps only in-frame clones and is missing some. The sample lists some 300,000 clones; about 82% were seen once. Source: peripheral blood, taken in a trial of Ad26.COV2.S vaccine versus placebo. The sequence derives from a person aged 18-65 years who received the Ad26.COV2.S COVID-19 vaccine or a placebo. The chain carries TRBV7-9 and TRBJ1-2; D remains ambiguous. The CDR3 DNA sequence: TGTGCCAGCAGCTTAGACGCGTATGGCTACACCTTC. It codes for CASSLDAYGYTF.